This TCR beta chain was captured by sequencing in a study of blood T cell repertoires in COVID-19. Study details: The cDNA or gDNA used as material had been derived from T cells, B-cell-depleted T cells, or PBMCs.

In its sample, this clone was seen once. Germline CDR1 is LNHDA and CDR2 is SQIVND (reference sequence). The CDR3 contains 14 residues. J was trimmed by 6 bases and V by 4 bases; bases with no gene match: 9. The protocol was immunoSEQ multiplex PCR, while the TCRdb copy is restricted to in-frame clones and leaves out a portion. The data contain about 270,000 clones, about nine tenths of them singletons. Participants were placed into cohorts based on the clinical history they reported. The specimen sequenced was PBMCs or T cells enriched from blood (not recorded which). The receptor was isolated from a man aged 18-30 years who had recovered from COVID-19. The chain couples TRBV19 to TRBJ2-7; TRBD1 matches 7 bases. CDR3 sequence reads: CASSTATGFSEQYF. The CDR3 DNA sequence: TGTGCCAGTAGTACCGCGACAGGGTTCAGCGAGCAGTACTTC.